This entry lists 30 T cell receptor beta chains sequenced from one sample in a study of cytomegalovirus exposure and HLA in healthy donors. Researchers ran the PCR with 60 Vbeta and 13 Jbeta primers. Assay: immunoSEQ multiplex PCR; the TCRdb copy retains only in-frame clones and omits some. The sample has tens of thousands of clones; around 74% are singletons. Sequencing was performed on PBMCs. These receptors all stem from a woman aged 25-40 years in good health and CMV-seropositive.

This clone has a handful of counts. The chain has TRBV7-7 and TRBJ2-7; 9 nucleotides line up with TRBD1. The CDR3 is made up of 12 amino acids. Trimming took 5 bases from V and 7 from J; bases not matched to a gene: 3. Germline V CDR1 and CDR2: SSHAT, FNYEAQ (reference sequence). The CDR3 loop is CASSGGQGEQYF. As DNA, the CDR3 is TGTGCCAGCAGCGGAGGACAGGGGGAGCAGTACTTC. The complete variable domain, with remaining parts taken from reference TRBV7-7 and TRBJ2-7, reads GAGVSQSPRYKVTKRGQDVTLRCDPISSHATLYWYQQALGQGPEFLTYFNYEAQPDKSGLPSDRFSAERPEGSISTLTIQRTEQRDSAMYRCASSGGQGEQYFGPGTRLTVT.

V is TRBV27 and J is TRBJ2-7, with D possibly TRBD2 on 5 matching bases. The germline V and J ends were trimmed by 6 bases and 3 bases, with 12 bases remaining between them. Per the germline V gene, CDR1 is MNHEY and CDR2 is SMNVEV (reference sequence). The CDR3 loop spans 13 amino acids. Here the CDR3 DNA reads TGTGCCAGCAGCCCGATGACTAACTACGAGCAGTACTTC. Residues: CASSPMTNYEQYF.

The chain couples TRBV28 to TRBJ2-7; TRBD1 matches at 9 bases. Germline loops: CDR1 MDHEN, CDR2 SYDVKM. Germline trimming cut 4 bases from V and 4 bases from J; bases unmatched to any gene: 8. CDR3 size: 15 residues. The CDR3 sequence is CASSSGQGNRYEQYF. The CDR3 region has the DNA TGTGCCAGCAGTTCTGGACAGGGGAATCGATACGAGCAGTACTTC.

The chain joins TRBV19 to TRBJ1-2; 7 bases line up with TRBD1. The length of the CDR3 is 12 residues. Germline CDR1 reads LNHDA; CDR2 reads SQIVND (reference sequence). Trimming at V came to 6 bases and at J to 2 bases, leaving 0 bases not matched to a gene. The CDR3 DNA is TGTGCCAGTAGACAGGGGAACTATGGCTACACCTTC. This sequence encodes CASRQGNYGYTF.

The rearrangement links TRBV28 to TRBJ2-5; TRBD2 agrees at 9 bases. CDR1 is MDHEN, CDR2 SYDVKM, per germline. This CDR3 spans 15 amino acids. V lost 2 bases and J lost 5; bases outside the gene matches: 6. The CDR3 sequence: CASSLRGLARETQYF. In nucleotides, the CDR3 is TGTGCCAGCAGTTTACGCGGACTAGCGAGGGAGACCCAGTACTTC.

Only a few counts were recorded for this clone. The chain carries TRBV10-2 and TRBJ2-5, with a possible D match to TRBD2 (5 bases). The CDR3 is made up of 13 amino acids. The germline V gene has CDR1 WSHSY and CDR2 SAAADI. V was trimmed by 5 bases and J by 3 bases, leaving 10 bases between them. The DNA for the CDR3 is TGCGCCAGCAGTCTAGCTGTTAAAGAGACCCAGTACTTC. It yields the protein CASSLAVKETQYF.

This chain connects TRBV28 to TRBJ2-1; 7 bases line up with TRBD1. This CDR3 has 17 amino acids. After removal of 3 bases from V and 5 bases from J, the junction contained 13 bases not matched to a gene. Germline V gene data show CDR1 as MDHEN and CDR2 as SYDVKM. For the CDR3, the DNA is TGTGCCAGCAGTTTGCCCGGACCAGGGGGAATCGACAATGAGCAGTTCTTC. It encodes CASSLPGPGGIDNEQFF.

This sequence joins TRBV28 and TRBJ2-7; D gene ambiguous. This CDR3 is 15 amino acids long. V was clipped by 1 base and J by 5 bases, with 15 bases between them. CDR1 is MDHEN and CDR2 is SYDVKM in the germline V gene. In nucleotides, the CDR3 is TGTGCCAGCAGTTTATTGGTCAGATCCCTCCACGAGCAGTACTTC. Translating it yields CASSLLVRSLHEQYF. Complete variable domain (other parts from reference TRBV28 and TRBJ2-7): DVKVTQSSRYLVKRTGEKVFLECVQDMDHENMFWYRQDPGLGLRLIYFSYDVKMKEKGDIPEGYSVSREKKERFSLILESASTNQTSMYLCASSLLVRSLHEQYFGPGTRLTVT.

This clone was counted between two and nine times. The V and J genes are TRBV6-6 and TRBJ1-5; D is perhaps TRBD1 (5 bases). CDR1 and CDR2 from the germline V gene are MNHNY and SVGAGI (reference sequence). The CDR3 is 15 residues long. Trimming cost V 6 bases and J 4 bases, with 16 bases left between them. CDR3 DNA: TGTGCCAGCAGACCCGACAGAGGTTTTAATCAGCCCCAGCATTTT. Protein: CASRPDRGFNQPQHF.

V is TRBV30 and J is TRBJ1-2; TRBD1 agrees at 7 bases. The CDR3 extends over 12 amino acids. Germline loops: CDR1 GTSNPN, CDR2 SVGIG (reference sequence). Unmatched junction bases numbered 4, after V lost 4 bases and J lost 5 bases. The CDR3 region is CAWMGRGYGYTF. Here the CDR3 DNA reads TGTGCCTGGATGGGCAGGGGGTATGGCTACACCTTC.

The chain employs TRBV21-1 and TRBJ2-5; TRBD1 is the table's D call and was not checked against the DNA. TRBV21-1 is noted as a pseudogene. The CDR3 has 15 amino acids. The CDR3 loop reads CASKKDSCRVETQYF. In DNA, the CDR3 is TGTGCCAGCAAAAAGGACAGTTGTCGGGTAGAGACCCAGTACTTC.

In this sample, this clone turned up a few times. The rearrangement joins TRBV19 to TRBJ2-1; D gene unclear. The CDR3 sequence is 13 residues long. Trimming took 8 bases from V and 9 from J, leaving 17 bases between them. Germline values: CDR1 LNHDA, CDR2 SQIVND (reference sequence). CDR3 sequence (DNA): TGTGCCAGTTCGACCCTGGCGAGGAGTGAGCAGTTCTTC. Residues: CASSTLARSEQFF.

The chain uses TRBV29-1 and TRBJ1-5; D possibly corresponds to TRBD1 (5 bases). Trimming took off 2 bases at V and 4 bases at J, with 9 bases between the two ends. CDR1 is SQVTM, CDR2 ANQGSEA, per germline. The CDR3 totals 13 residues. The CDR3 is CSVEIDRNQPQHF. The CDR3 nucleotides read TGCAGCGTTGAAATTGACAGAAATCAGCCCCAGCATTTT.

The chain links TRBV25-1 to TRBJ2-1; possibly TRBD2 for D (5 bases). The CDR3 is 14 residues long. CDR1 is MGHDK, CDR2 SYGVNS, per germline. V was shortened by 0 bases and J by 9 bases, with 12 bases between the two germline ends. This chain's CDR3 is CASSEYSLAVEQFF. The CDR3 DNA is TGTGCCAGCAGTGAATATTCGCTAGCCGTTGAGCAGTTCTTC. Looking up the rest from reference TRBV25-1 and TRBJ2-1 gives the full variable domain: EADIYQTPRYLVIGTGKKITLECSQTMGHDKMYWYQQDPGMELHLIHYSYGVNSTEKGDLSSESTVSRIRTEHFPLTLESARPSHTSQYLCASSEYSLAVEQFFGPGTRLTVL.

The gene calls are TRBV28 and TRBJ2-1; unclear D gene. CDR3 size: 14 residues. Trimming took off 5 bases at V and 3 bases at J, with 11 bases between the two ends. Germline V gene lookup returns CDR1 MDHEN and CDR2 SYDVKM. The CDR3: CASSPGLHYNEQFF. CDR3 sequence (DNA): TGTGCCAGCAGTCCGGGTCTCCACTACAATGAGCAGTTCTTC.

The table lists this clone with a few counts. CDR3 sequence (DNA): TGCGCCAGCAGCCAAGAAGAGGACACAGGGAATGAAAAACTGTTTTTT. Translating it yields CASSQEEDTGNEKLFF. The V call is TRBV4-3, the J call TRBJ1-4, with D perhaps matching TRBD1 (6 bases). Germline loops: CDR1 LGHNA, CDR2 YSLEER. The ends were cut back, 0 bases at V and 5 bases at J, with 13 bases in the middle. The CDR3 sequence is 16 residues long.

The chain combines TRBV5-1 with TRBJ2-7; D ambiguous. The CDR3 runs to 13 residues. Germline V gene sequence: CDR1 SGHRS, CDR2 YFSETQ. V lost 4 bases and J lost 2, with 10 bases in between. The CDR3: CASSPLSAYEQYF. DNA of the CDR3: TGCGCCAGCAGCCCCCTCTCTGCCTACGAGCAGTACTTC.

Only a few counts were recorded for this clone. The chain recombines TRBV5-5 with TRBJ1-1; a weak D match, TRBD1 (5 bases). CDR3 length equals 13 residues. Germline CDR1 reads SGHKS; CDR2 reads YYEKEE (reference sequence). V was pared by 4 bases and J by 1 base, with 8 bases between. CDR3 loop: CASSVTANTEAFF. The CDR3 coding sequence is TGTGCCAGCAGCGTGACAGCGAACACTGAAGCTTTCTTT.

The DNA for the CDR3 is TGTGCCTGGAGTGCTACTAGCGGGAGGGTTTTCAGCACAGATACGCAGTATTTT. Translated, it gives CAWSATSGRVFSTDTQYF. The chain recombines TRBV30 with TRBJ2-3; 13 bases align to TRBD2. The junction had 7 bases not matched to a gene; V was cut back by 1 base and J by 0 bases. CDR1 GTSNPN and CDR2 SVGIG come from the germline V gene (reference sequence). The CDR3 has 18 amino acids.

The CDR3 DNA reads as TGTGCCTGGGCGAGCGGGAGCACCTACAATGAGCAGTTCTTC. This codes for CAWASGSTYNEQFF. This chain links TRBV30 with TRBJ2-1, with TRBD2 matching 8 bases. Germline CDR1 reads GTSNPN; CDR2 reads SVGIG (reference sequence). The CDR3 runs 14 residues. V lost 5 bases, J lost 2 bases, and 5 bases stayed unmatched.

V and J are TRBV10-1 and TRBJ1-2; tentative D call: TRBD1 (6 bases). Germline-derived CDR1 and CDR2 are WNHNN and SYGVQD (reference sequence). Trimming cost V 3 bases and J 8 bases, with 19 bases left between them. The CDR3 runs 15 residues. Written as DNA, the CDR3 is TGCGCCAGCAGTGAAGCGGGGGCGTCGACGACGGGCTACACCTTC. As protein: CASSEAGASTTGYTF.

This chain connects TRBV11-2 to TRBJ2-7; TRBD2 is a possible D gene (6 bases). The V gene lost 3 bases and the J gene lost 9 bases, with 21 bases spanning the gap. The CDR3 is 15 amino acids. In germline, CDR1 is SGHAT, CDR2 FQNNGV. The DNA of the CDR3 is TGTGCCAGCAGCTTGCAAACTATTTCCTACGGGGGGCAGTACTTC. It specifies CASSLQTISYGGQYF. The entire variable domain, with the rest obtained from reference TRBV11-2 and TRBJ2-7, is as follows: EAGVAQSPRYKIIEKRQSVAFWCNPISGHATLYWYQQILGQGPKLLIQFQNNGVVDDSQLPKDRFSAERLKGVDSTLKIQPAKLEDSAVYLCASSLQTISYGGQYFGPGTRLTVT.

This rearrangement joins TRBV4-1 to TRBJ1-5, with D maybe TRBD1 (5 bases). V dropped 1 base and J dropped 6 bases, with 16 bases sitting between them. CDR1 and CDR2 (germline): MGHRA, YSYEKL. The CDR3 is made up of 16 amino acids. The CDR3 DNA reads TGCGCCAGCAGCCAAGCGGGGGTCCGCCAAGCTCAGCCCCAGCATTTT. Amino acids: CASSQAGVRQAQPQHF.

The genes are TRBV4-2 and TRBJ1-4, with 9 bases aligning to TRBD1. CDR1 LGHNA and CDR2 YNFKEQ come from the germline V gene. The CDR3 has 17 amino acids. V was clipped by 0 bases and J by 7 bases; unmatched bases: 9. The DNA for the CDR3 is TGTGCCAGCAGCCAAGAGGGGCCGGGACAGGGAGTTGAAAAACTGTTTTTT. Protein sequence: CASSQEGPGQGVEKLFF.

The rearrangement joins TRBV30 to TRBJ2-5; possibly TRBD2 for D (6 bases). The CDR3 spans 13 residues. V was cut by 1 base and J by 5 bases, with 11 bases left in between. Germline CDR1 and CDR2: GTSNPN and SVGIG (reference sequence). The chain's CDR3 is CAWSEEGGETQYF. Written as DNA, the CDR3 is TGTGCCTGGAGTGAGGAGGGTGGGGAGACCCAGTACTTC.

The J gene is TRBJ2-2, the V gene TRBV5-6; a possible D gene is TRBD1 (7 bases). The germline CDR1 and CDR2 sequences are SGHDT and YYEEEE. This CDR3 contains 16 residues. Trimming pared 0 bases from V and 4 bases from J, leaving 13 bases between. CDR3 amino acids: CASSLVEGAGTGELFF. The DNA for the CDR3 is TGTGCCAGCAGCTTGGTGGAGGGGGCAGGCACCGGGGAGCTGTTTTTT.

The chain is built from TRBV5-4 and TRBJ2-7, with D possibly TRBD1 on 6 matching bases. The CDR3 runs to 14 residues. Germline loops: CDR1 SGHNT, CDR2 YYREEE (reference sequence). V was cut by 3 bases and J by 1 base, with 11 bases left in between. CDR3: CASSSPTGSYEQYF. The CDR3 bases are TGTGCCAGCAGCTCGCCTACAGGGTCCTACGAGCAGTACTTC.

The gene calls are TRBV7-2 and TRBJ1-5; no reliable D call. V was pared by 5 bases and J by 4 bases, with 9 bases between. CDR1 and CDR2 (germline): SGHTA, FQGNSA. The length of the CDR3 is 13 residues. The CDR3 DNA reads as TGTGCCAGCAGCCCGTGGGAGAATCAGCCCCAGCATTTT. Translation gives CASSPWENQPQHF.

This clone was recorded once. This chain uses TRBV6-5 with TRBJ1-2, with D perhaps TRBD1 (5 bases). The CDR3 sequence is 13 residues long. Trimming shortened V by 6 bases and J by 1 base, and 9 bases separated the two germline ends. Germline V gives CDR1 MNHEY, CDR2 SVGAGI. This CDR3 is CASSFDSNYGYTF. CDR3 nucleotides: TGTGCCAGCAGCTTCGACAGTAACTATGGCTACACCTTC.

This sequence joins TRBV18 and TRBJ1-5; D remains unclear. The CDR3 length is 15 residues. V was cut by 1 base and J by 3 bases, with 10 bases left in between. From germline, CDR1 is KGHSH and CDR2 LQKENI. This CDR3 is CASSPRYADNQPQHF. CDR3 nucleotide sequence: TGTGCCAGCTCACCACGGTATGCGGACAATCAGCCCCAGCATTTT.